Listed below are T cell receptor beta chains from one sample, sequenced in a study of cytomegalovirus exposure and HLA in healthy donors. The assay was immunoSEQ multiplex PCR, and TCRdb's table has in-frame clones only and misses some. The repertoire table contains 200,000 to 250,000 clones. Sequenced material: PBMCs. Source of these receptors: a woman in her twenties or thirties in good health and CMV-seropositive. Each CDR3 is given with its conserved first and last residue. D genes are given only for firm matches.

d_call j_call v_call cdr3_nt cdr3_aa
. TRBJ1-6 TRBV18 TGTGCCAGCTCACCAGAGGTCCGGAGTTCACCCCTCCACTTT CASSPEVRSSPLHF
TRBD1 TRBJ1-4 TRBV9 TGTGCCAGCAGCGTAGACAGGGGGAGGGATGAAAAACTGTTTTTT CASSVDRGRDEKLFF
. TRBJ1-4 TRBV5-1 TGCGCCAGCAGCCCGCGGGGTAGTATTAATGAAAAACTGTTTTTT CASSPRGSINEKLFF
. TRBJ1-1 TRBV4-3 TGCGCCAGCAGCCAAGATCTTGTGAGGGAGGCTTTCTTT CASSQDLVREAFF
TRBD1 TRBJ2-1 TRBV5-6 TGTGCCAGCAGTAACGACAGGGCGTTCTACAATGAGCAGTTCTTC CASSNDRAFYNEQFF
. TRBJ1-3 TRBV6-5 TGTGCCAGCAGATTGCCGGGACAAGGGGCCATATATTTT CASRLPGQGAIYF
. TRBJ1-5 TRBV27 TGTGCCAGCAGTTTATCTCCGGACAGAAATCAGCCCCAGCATTTT CASSLSPDRNQPQHF
TRBD2 TRBJ2-7 TRBV6-6 TGTGCCAGCAGACGTACTAGCGGGTACCACGAGCAGTACTTC CASRRTSGYHEQYF
TRBD1 TRBJ2-2 TRBV12-5 TGTGCTAGTGCCGGCACAGGGGGGAGGAACACCGGGGAGCTGTTTTTT CASAGTGGRNTGELFF
TRBD1 TRBJ1-2 TRBV6-5 TGTGCCAGCAGTTATGGGAACAGGGGGAACTATGGCTACACCTTC CASSYGNRGNYGYTF
. TRBJ1-4 TRBV4-3 TGCGCCAGCAGCCAGCAGGGGCTGGATGAAAAACTGTTTTTT CASSQQGLDEKLFF
TRBD2 TRBJ2-7 TRBV5-1 TGCGCCAGCAGCTTGGGTGCTAGCGGCACCACCTACGAGCAGTACTTC CASSLGASGTTYEQYF
TRBD2 TRBJ2-1 TRBV6-4 TGTGCCAGGAAACTAGCGGGAGTACATGAGCAGTTCTTC CARKLAGVHEQFF
TRBD2 TRBJ2-3 TRBV7-2 TGTGCCAGCAGCTTAGACGGGGGGAGGTGGGGAGGCACAGATACGCAGTATTTT CASSLDGGRWGGTDTQYF
TRBD1 TRBJ2-7 TRBV30 TGTGCCTGGAGCCTACCTCCGGGACAGGGGTTTTACGAGCAGTACTTC CAWSLPPGQGFYEQYF
TRBD1 TRBJ1-2 TRBV5-1 TGCGCCAGCAGCAGGCCACAGGGGCAAGCTAACTATGGCTACACCTTC CASSRPQGQANYGYTF
. TRBJ1-1 TRBV7-8 TGTGCCAGCAGCTTACTTTTAGGGGAAGTCACTGAAGCTTTCTTT CASSLLLGEVTEAFF
TRBD2 TRBJ2-7 TRBV27 TGTGCCAGCAGTTCCGGCGGGAGTTACGAGCAGTACTTC CASSSGGSYEQYF
. TRBJ2-7 TRBV2 TGTGCCAGCAGGGAATCCCAAACAGGGCCCTACGAGCAGTACTTC CASRESQTGPYEQYF
. TRBJ1-3 TRBV30 TGTGCCTGCCCGGCGGACAACTCTGGAAACACCATATATTTT CACPADNSGNTIYF
. TRBJ1-2 TRBV7-9 TGTGCCAGCAGCTTATATAGGCCGCCATTTGAGGCAGAAATCTATGGCTACACCTTC CASSLYRPPFEAEIYGYTF
. TRBJ2-1 TRBV4-1 TGCGCCAGCAGCCAGTACAGGTTGTGGGCTGCACGGGGGAATGAGCAGTTCTTC CASSQYRLWAARGNEQFF
TRBD1 TRBJ1-5 TRBV7-2 TGTGCCAGCAGCTTAGTCCCGGGACAGAATCAGCCCCAGCATTTT CASSLVPGQNQPQHF
. TRBJ1-2 TRBV6-5 TGTGCCAGCAGTTATTCCACAGGGAGGGGTGGCTACACCTTC CASSYSTGRGGYTF
TRBD2 TRBJ2-7 TRBV27 TGTGCCAGCAGTATAGCGGGAAGCTCCTACGAGCAGTACTTC CASSIAGSSYEQYF
TRBD1 TRBJ1-4 TRBV7-2 TGTGCCAGCAGCTTAGGGGGGACAGGGTTAGGGGAAAAACTGTTTTTT CASSLGGTGLGEKLFF
TRBD2 TRBJ2-1 TRBV28 TGTGCCAGCAGTTTAGGGACTAGCGGGAGGAACGGAGATGAGCAGTTCTTC CASSLGTSGRNGDEQFF
. TRBJ1-1 TRBV10-1 TGCGCCACGCAGGGGATCCTGAACACTGAAGCTTTCTTT CATQGILNTEAFF
TRBD1 TRBJ2-2 TRBV25-1 TGTGCCAGCAGTGACCCCCCCGGGACAGAGTTCACCGGGGAGCTGTTTTTT CASSDPPGTEFTGELFF
. TRBJ1-3 TRBV7-9 TGTGCCGGGGGGTGGAGTTCTGGAAACACCATATATTTT CAGGWSSGNTIYF
. TRBJ2-7 TRBV19 TGTGCCAGTAGTATAGCGCAGGGGCAATACGAGCAGTACTTC CASSIAQGQYEQYF
. TRBJ2-2 TRBV6-6 TGTGCCAGCAGTGTTAAAAACACCGGGGAGCTGTTTTTT CASSVKNTGELFF
. TRBJ2-5 TRBV4-3 TGCGCCAGCAGCCAAGAGGACGGGGGAGTAGAGACCCAGTACTTC CASSQEDGGVETQYF
TRBD1 TRBJ1-4 TRBV29-1 TGCAGCGTAAGAACCGGGACAGGGCAGGAAAAACTGTTTTTT CSVRTGTGQEKLFF
. TRBJ1-1 TRBV5-1 TGCGCCAGCAGCTGGGCGAATCCTATGAACACTGAAGCTTTCTTT CASSWANPMNTEAFF
TRBD1 TRBJ1-2 TRBV6-5 TGTGCCAGCAGTTACTCGGGAGACAGGGGCTACGGCTACACCTTC CASSYSGDRGYGYTF
. TRBJ2-7 TRBV13 TGTGCCAGCAGCTTAGTCCCTAACGAGCAGTACTTC CASSLVPNEQYF
TRBD1 TRBJ2-1 TRBV5-8 TGTGCCAGCAGCTACGGACAGGGGTTAGGTGAGCAGTTCTTC CASSYGQGLGEQFF
. TRBJ2-1 TRBV6-5 TGTGCCAGCAGTCCCCGGGGAAGTGAGCAGTTCTTC CASSPRGSEQFF
. TRBJ2-7 TRBV4-3 TGCGCCAGCAGCCAGAGCTTGGACGGGACCTACGAGCAGTACTTC CASSQSLDGTYEQYF
TRBD1 TRBJ1-5 TRBV2 TGTGCCAGCAGTCCCGGACAGGGGGTATTGCATTTT CASSPGQGVLHF
. TRBJ1-2 TRBV25-1 TGTGCCAGCAGTGATAATGAGGGTGTGCTGTCGTACGGCTACACCTTC CASSDNEGVLSYGYTF
TRBD2 TRBJ2-5 TRBV5-1 TGCGCCAGCAGCTTAACCCAGGGAGGGGAAGAGACCCAGTACTTC CASSLTQGGEETQYF
TRBD2 TRBJ2-1 TRBV9 TGTGCCAGCAGCATTATTAGCGGGAGCGTCCATGAGCAGTTCTTC CASSIISGSVHEQFF
. TRBJ1-2 TRBV6-5 TGTGCCAGCAGCCCTTGGGCAGGGAACTATGGCTACACCTTC CASSPWAGNYGYTF
. TRBJ1-4 TRBV7-9 TGTGCCAGCAGCCCCCAGGTAGCAACTAATGAAAAACTGTTTTTT CASSPQVATNEKLFF
TRBD1 TRBJ1-1 TRBV5-1 TGCGCCAGCAGCTGGGGGGACAGCCGTGACACTGAAGCTTTCTTT CASSWGDSRDTEAFF
. TRBJ1-2 TRBV6-5 TGTGCCGGCAAACAGGAGATCTGGATGAACTATGGCTACACCTTC CAGKQEIWMNYGYTF
. TRBJ2-7 TRBV5-1 TGCGCCAGCAGCTTTAACAGGGAGGGTGAGCAGTACTTC CASSFNREGEQYF
. TRBJ1-5 TRBV6-6 TGTGCCAGCAGCTTAGGGGGATCCGAGGGGCCCCAGCATTTT CASSLGGSEGPQHF
TRBD1 TRBJ1-2 TRBV7-8 TGTGCCAGCAGCACCGGACAGGGGGCGTTTTACTATGGCTACACCTTC CASSTGQGAFYYGYTF
. TRBJ1-1 TRBV7-2 TGTGCCAGCAGCTTATTGGACAGCACTGAAGCTTTCTTT CASSLLDSTEAFF
. TRBJ2-7 TRBV5-1 TGCGCCAGCAGCCCACGCGGCCTTCCTATCGAGCAGTACTTC CASSPRGLPIEQYF
. TRBJ2-7 TRBV5-4 TGTGCCAGCAGCTTGGCTGGGCAGGCATCCTACGAGCAGTACTTC CASSLAGQASYEQYF